A selection of T cell receptor beta chains follows, all from one sample in a study of technical replicates of blood from a few donors. Clones were read by immunoSEQ multiplex PCR, and TCRdb kept only the in-frame ones, dropping some. The sample gives some 60,000 clones, about 95% of which show up once; approximately 2.9% is in the top ten. Input material: PBMCs. The receptors derive from a human donor in good health. Some clones in this sample may be carry-over from other donors' samples. The CDR3 runs from the conserved cysteine through the conserved F or W. D genes are given only for firm matches. Clone size is not always given. Where it is, it says once, few, many or a class for expanded clones.

V	J	size	D	length	DNA	CDR3
TRBV6-6	TRBJ2-7	.	.	13	TGTGCCAGCAGTTACGGGCTAAACTACGAGCAGTACTTC	CASSYGLNYEQYF
TRBV30	TRBJ1-2	.	.	13	TGTGCCTGGAGTGTACTAGCGGCGGATGGCTACACCTTC	CAWSVLAADGYTF
TRBV5-8	TRBJ1-1	.	TRBD1	15	TGTGCCAGCGAACTCTTAGGACAGGGTGGGACTGAAGCTTTCTTT	CASELLGQGGTEAFF
TRBV5-6	TRBJ1-4	.	.	15	TGTGCCAGCAGCTTGGAAAGGGGGACCGCCGAAAAACTGTTTTTT	CASSLERGTAEKLFF
TRBV5-6	TRBJ2-3	.	TRBD2	16	TGTGCCAGCAGCTTGGGTAGCGGGGGGGCCAAGGATACGCAGTATTTT	CASSLGSGGAKDTQYF
TRBV4-2	TRBJ1-5	.	.	13	TGTGCCAGCAGCCAAGATCGGGGACAGCCCCAGCATTTT	CASSQDRGQPQHF
TRBV5-8	TRBJ2-3	.	TRBD1	15	TGTGCCAGCAGCACGGACAGGGTTCTTACAGATACGCAGTATTTT	CASSTDRVLTDTQYF
TRBV4-1	TRBJ2-1	few	TRBD2	16	TGCGCCAGCAGCCCAGAGCGGGGGGGCTTTGGGGATGAGCAGTTCTTC	CASSPERGGFGDEQFF
TRBV27	TRBJ2-4	.	TRBD1	20	TGTGCCAGCAGTTTATCGACCCGACAGGGGGTATTGAATGCCAAAAACATTCAGTACTTC	CASSLSTRQGVLNAKNIQYF
TRBV7-2	TRBJ1-3	.	.	13	TGTGCCAGCAGCTTACACTCTGGAAACACCATATATTTT	CASSLHSGNTIYF
TRBV2	TRBJ1-5	.	.	15	TGTGCCAGCAGCTCCGACAGTTATAGCAATCAGCCCCAGCATTTT	CASSSDSYSNQPQHF
TRBV27	TRBJ2-5	.	TRBD2	16	TGTGCCAGCAGGACCGGGACTAGCGGGATCTTAGAGACCCAGTACTTC	CASRTGTSGILETQYF
TRBV11-3	TRBJ2-1	.	TRBD1	15	TGTGCCAGCAGCTTAGAGACAGGGTATCCCAATGAGCAGTTCTTC	CASSLETGYPNEQFF
TRBV7-9	TRBJ2-7	.	.	13	TGTGCCAGCACCTCCCCGGGGAGCGGCGAGCAGTACTTC	CASTSPGSGEQYF
TRBV29-1	TRBJ2-1	.	TRBD1	12	TGCAGCGTCCTAGACAGGGGGAATGAGCAGTTCTTC	CSVLDRGNEQFF
TRBV5-1	TRBJ2-5	.	.	15	TGCGCCAGCAGCCCGAATACCGGGACACAAGAGACCCAGTACTTC	CASSPNTGTQETQYF
TRBV9	TRBJ1-3	once	.	14	TGTGCCAGCAGCCCTATTACCTCTGGAAACACCATATATTTT	CASSPITSGNTIYF
TRBV7-2	TRBJ2-4	.	.	12	TGTGCCAGCAGCCTCGGGACTCTATGGCAGTACTTC	CASSLGTLWQYF
TRBV5-6	TRBJ2-7	once	TRBD1	14	TGTGCCAGCAGCTTGGGGTGGACAGGGAACGAGCAGTACTTC	CASSLGWTGNEQYF
TRBV27	TRBJ1-2	.	TRBD1	15	TGTGCCAGCAGTTCATTTCTAAGACAGGGCTCTGGCTACACCTTC	CASSSFLRQGSGYTF